This entry features one T cell receptor beta chain sequence. Its antigen remains unidentified. The data stem from a study of radiotherapy plus CTLA-4 blockade in lung cancer. Overall study: Disease control was achieved by roughly 32% of patients, and objective responses by around 17%.

Study outcomes and limitations: TCR clones originating in tumors grew in number in blood after radiotherapy plus ipilimumab. In blood, early T cell clone dynamics reportedly predicted response best, together with interferon-beta.

Libraries were prepared by immunoSEQ multiplex PCR; TCRdb keeps only in-frame clonotypes and omits some of them. Among 53,000 or so clones listed, 70% to 80% were seen once. Germline V gene lookup returns CDR1 MGHRA and CDR2 YSYEKL. The CDR3 covers 13 residues. V lost 4 bases and J lost 5, with 11 bases in between. Focal radiation plus CTLA-4 blockade with ipilimumab was administered to patients who had chemo-refractory metastatic non-small-cell lung cancer. The chain combines TRBV4-1 with TRBJ1-1, with D uncertain. The specimen comprised peripheral blood, sampled from a patient treated with radiotherapy plus ipilimumab. The source is a human donor with non-small cell lung cancer who had stable disease on radiotherapy plus ipilimumab. The DNA of the CDR3 is TGCGCCAGCAGCCCGCATTTGGAAACTGAAGCTTTCTTT. The encoded protein is CASSPHLETEAFF.